This T cell receptor (beta chain) is from a study of CD8+CD57+ T cells in acquired aplastic anemia (dated by TCRdb to 2016 to 2019). Some background on the complete study: Extracted DNA from sorted CD4+ and CD8+ cells averaged about 3.4 ug, ranging from roughly 0.19 to 27.4 ug. For healthy donor samples, the average read count was around 10 million for CD4+ cells and approximately 11 million for CD8+ cells. The full study reports these points: Twenty-nine CD8+ CDR3 sequences were found to be shared between patients and controls, but these sequences appeared to be highly expressed in patients and within the immunodominant clones of the patients. Between patients and healthy controls, no significant difference in CD8+ Simpson's diversity was found (P=0.060).

The study deep-sequenced TCR repertoires of sorted CD4+ and CD8+ blood T cells from severe aplastic anemia patients and healthy subjects. Ficoll-Paque density gradient centrifugation was used to isolate peripheral blood mononuclear cells. Before DNA extraction, CD4+ and CD8+ T cells were sorted by FACS or by magnetic beads. Genomic DNA served as template for TCR beta VDJ combination and CDR3 sequence profiling. TCR repertoire sequencing was run on an Illumina HiSeq 2000. Per the original workflow: Repertoire assessment relied on Simpson's diversity index, CDR3 size and DJ length profiles, and TRBV/TRBJ rearrangement plots. Whichever DNA sequence was most abundant in the deep sequencing data was defined as the immunodominant clone. CDR3 amino acid sequences were checked for sharing between subjects and were compared against published repertoires and the VDJdb database. The raw public data were reprocessed by TCRdb itself: fastp quality trimming at Q25, MiXCR clonotype calling, in-frame beta chains only. Each entry is one CDR3 protein sequence, shown with its most common DNA and genes. TCRdb assigned the V and J calls; the authors' analysis was not used. Across this sample there are hundreds of thousands of distinct CDR3 sequences, with roughly 64% seen only once. 3% to 4.5% of the sample is held by the ten biggest clonotypes.

In this sample, this clonotype turned up many times. No cognate antigen has been identified for it. No much larger clone is present one base from it, and per-base qualities are unavailable. The receptor was isolated from a human donor in good health, serving as a control. The specimen sequenced was sorted CD4+, CD8+, or CD8+CD57+ T cells (not recorded which) from PBMCs.

The bases are TGCGCCAGCAGCCCCGCCACTAGCGTTACCGGGGAGCTGTTTTTT. Its protein is CASSPATSVTGELFF. The chain joins TRBV4-1 to TRBJ2-2; 7 bases in the junction line up with TRBD2. The CDR3 sequence holds 15 residues, the cysteine and phenylalanine included. Of all the DNA, just the CDR3 is kept, 45 bases in frame from base 1. Via the germline V gene, CDR1 is MGHRA and CDR2 YSYEKL. Trimming leaves V shorter by 4 bases and J shorter by 5 bases, with the junction holding 7 bases beyond the gene matches.